Each of the 17 T cell receptor beta chains below was sequenced from the same sample in a study of shared clonotypes between healthy human individuals. The naive CD8 fraction comprised CD45RO-negative cells positively selected for CCR7 and excluded terminally differentiated effector memory CD45RA+ cells. Measured with immunoSEQ multiplex PCR; TCRdb has only the in-frame clones, and not every one. This table holds roughly 550,000 clones, less than 97% found once. Sequencing used naive CD8+ T cells sorted from blood. The receptors derive from a woman younger than 45 in good health.

The chain couples TRBV29-1 to TRBJ2-1, with 13 positions matching TRBD2. This CDR3 contains 16 residues. Germline trimming cut 3 bases from V and 5 bases from J; bases unmatched to any gene: 7. Germline V lookup: CDR1 SQVTM, CDR2 ANQGSEA. The DNA for the CDR3 is TGCAGCGTTGACGGGACTAGCGGGACAACTAACAATGAGCAGTTCTTC. Protein sequence: CSVDGTSGTTNNEQFF.

The chain is built from TRBV9 and TRBJ2-1; 9 bases line up with TRBD2. J lost 5 bases, V lost 4 bases, and 7 bases had no gene match. This CDR3 comprises 15 residues. Looked up from germline, CDR1 is SGDLS and CDR2 is YYNGEE. The CDR3 DNA sequence: TGTGCCAGCAGCCCGCTAGCGGGACTCCACAATGAGCAGTTCTTC. Translating it yields CASSPLAGLHNEQFF.

V is TRBV9 and J is TRBJ2-1, with 7 positions matching TRBD1. The CDR3 runs to 15 residues. The trim removed 0 bases at V and 6 bases at J, leaving 6 bases unmatched. Germline V gene sequence: CDR1 SGDLS, CDR2 YYNGEE. This CDR3 reads CASSVEGQWGNEQFF. The CDR3 nucleotides read TGTGCCAGCAGCGTAGAGGGACAGTGGGGCAATGAGCAGTTCTTC.

The V call is TRBV4-1, the J call TRBJ2-5, with D hard to call. V was cut by 4 bases and J by 5 bases, with 11 bases left in between. The V gene's germline CDR1 is MGHRA and CDR2 YSYEKL. This CDR3 has 13 amino acids. The CDR3 bases are TGCGCCAGCAGCCGCAGCCTGGGGGAGACCCAGTACTTC. Its protein is CASSRSLGETQYF.

The chain couples TRBV19 to TRBJ1-5; no clear D. The germline V gene encodes CDR1 LNHDA and CDR2 SQIVND (reference sequence). V was trimmed by 5 bases and J by 2 bases, leaving 25 bases between them. This CDR3 is built from 19 residues. As DNA, the CDR3 is TGTGCCAGTAGTGCTCCCACCCCGCGGTCCTGGTCCGGCAATCAGCCCCAGCATTTT. Its translation: CASSAPTPRSWSGNQPQHF. The full variable domain, rest sourced from reference TRBV19 and TRBJ1-5, is DGGITQSPKYLFRKEGQNVTLSCEQNLNHDAMYWYRQDPGQGLRLIYYSQIVNDFQKGDIAEGYSVSREKKESFPLTVTSAQKNPTAFYLCASSAPTPRSWSGNQPQHFGDGTRLSIL.

The chain carries TRBV27 and TRBJ2-2, with TRBD2 as a possible D gene (5 bases). V gave up 5 bases and J gave up 5 bases, with 15 bases separating them. CDR1 is MNHEY and CDR2 is SMNVEV in the germline V gene (reference sequence). The CDR3 covers 15 residues. For the CDR3, the DNA is TGTGCCAGCAGTCCGGGAATCGTTCCGACCGGGGAGCTGTTTTTT. Its translation: CASSPGIVPTGELFF.

This chain links TRBV28 with TRBJ2-7; 8 bases fit TRBD2. The CDR3 extends over 19 amino acids. The V segment lost 6 bases and the J segment 1 base; nucleotides outside the gene matches: 20. Germline values: CDR1 MDHEN, CDR2 SYDVKM. The CDR3 reads CASSSIEGPRGGVSYEQYF. The CDR3 DNA follows: TGTGCCAGCAGCTCAATTGAGGGCCCTCGGGGGGGAGTGTCCTACGAGCAGTACTTC. The full variable domain, completed using reference TRBV28 and TRBJ2-7, is DVKVTQSSRYLVKRTGEKVFLECVQDMDHENMFWYRQDPGLGLRLIYFSYDVKMKEKGDIPEGYSVSREKKERFSLILESASTNQTSMYLCASSSIEGPRGGVSYEQYFGPGTRLTVT.

The chain joins TRBV27 to TRBJ2-7; a possible D gene is TRBD1 (6 bases). CDR1 is MNHEY and CDR2 is SMNVEV in the germline V gene (reference sequence). The CDR3 runs 16 residues. The V end was cut by 5 bases, the J end by 0 bases, with 17 bases between. DNA of the CDR3: TGTGCCAGCAGTCCATCCACGGGGACAATCTCCTACGAGCAGTACTTC. This gives the protein CASSPSTGTISYEQYF.

In DNA, the CDR3 is TGTGCCAGCAACTTAGCGGGAGAGCCCTACGAGCAGTACTTC. It specifies CASNLAGEPYEQYF. V is TRBV9 and J is TRBJ2-7; 9 bases are shared with TRBD2. The CDR3 loop spans 14 amino acids. Looked up from germline, CDR1 is SGDLS and CDR2 is YYNGEE. V shed 6 bases, J shed 2 bases, and the junction held 6 bases outside the gene matches.

This sequence joins TRBV7-9 and TRBJ2-1; 10 nucleotides agree with TRBD2. The CDR3 is 18 residues long. V shed 4 bases and J 0 bases; nucleotides not matched to a gene: 9. Germline loops: CDR1 SEHNR, CDR2 FQNEAQ (reference sequence). The CDR3 DNA reads as TGTGCCAGCAGCTCACAGCGGGAGGGCCCCAGCTCCTACAATGAGCAGTTCTTC. Its translation is CASSSQREGPSSYNEQFF.

V usage is TRBV27 and J usage is TRBJ2-7; TRBD1 might be the D (5 bases). Germline CDR1 MNHEY, CDR2 SMNVEV (reference sequence). The CDR3 length is 16 residues. V gave up 1 base and J gave up 0 bases, with 13 bases separating them. In DNA, the CDR3 is TGTGCCAGCAGTTTATTTTGGACAACCAACTCCTACGAGCAGTACTTC. Encoded protein: CASSLFWTTNSYEQYF.

This chain uses TRBV11-2 with TRBJ2-3; tentative D call: TRBD2 (6 bases). The CDR3 consists of 15 residues. Germline assignment: CDR1 SGHAT and CDR2 FQNNGV. Trimming removed 5 bases from V and 2 bases from J, with 14 bases in between. CDR3 sequence: CASSAISGSTDTQYF. CDR3 DNA sequence: TGTGCCAGCAGCGCCATTAGCGGTTCCACAGATACGCAGTATTTT.

The chain employs TRBV6-1 and TRBJ2-7; 7 bases are shared with TRBD1. V lost 0 bases to trimming and J lost 0 bases; unmatched junction nucleotides: 5. Looked up from germline, CDR1 is MNHNS and CDR2 is SASEGT. This CDR3 has 16 residues. This CDR3 reads CASSEAWDSISYEQYF. CDR3 DNA sequence: TGTGCCAGCAGTGAAGCTTGGGACAGCATCTCCTACGAGCAGTACTTC.

V usage is TRBV6-1 and J usage is TRBJ1-4; 9 bases are a match to TRBD1. The CDR3 length is 14 residues. Trimming removed 6 bases from V and 5 bases from J; junction bases left unmatched: 4. Germline V gives CDR1 MNHNS, CDR2 SASEGT. CDR3 sequence (DNA): TGTGCCAGCAGGGGGGGACAGGGAAATGAAAAACTGTTTTTT. Translated, it gives CASRGGQGNEKLFF.

J is TRBJ2-7 and V is TRBV7-2; D gene unclear. V was clipped by 0 bases and J by 3 bases, with 12 bases between them. Germline V CDR1 and CDR2: SGHTA, FQGNSA. This CDR3 comprises 15 residues. CDR3 DNA sequence: TGTGCCAGCAGCTTAGCGATTGGAAGCCGCTACGAGCAGTACTTC. It is translated as CASSLAIGSRYEQYF.

The J gene is TRBJ1-4, the V gene TRBV9; D is perhaps TRBD1 (5 bases). The V end was cut by 3 bases, the J end by 4 bases, with 10 bases between. Germline V CDR1 and CDR2: SGDLS, YYNGEE. This CDR3 spans 14 amino acids. The CDR3 spells CASSATGFNEKLFF. CDR3 nucleotide sequence: TGTGCCAGCAGCGCCACAGGATTTAATGAAAAACTGTTTTTT.

This sequence joins TRBV5-1 and TRBJ1-1; no firm D call. CDR3 length: 11 amino acids. Trimming took 5 bases from V and 8 from J, leaving 10 bases between them. Germline CDR1 is SGHRS and CDR2 is YFSETQ. Here the CDR3 reads CASSLGHEAFF. CDR3 nucleotide sequence: TGCGCCAGCAGTTTAGGGCACGAAGCTTTCTTT. The full variable domain, rest sourced from reference TRBV5-1 and TRBJ1-1, is KAGVTQTPRYLIKTRGQQVTLSCSPISGHRSVSWYQQTPGQGLQFLFEYFSETQRNKGNFPGRFSGRQFSNSRSEMNVSTLELGDSALYLCASSLGHEAFFGQGTRLTVV.